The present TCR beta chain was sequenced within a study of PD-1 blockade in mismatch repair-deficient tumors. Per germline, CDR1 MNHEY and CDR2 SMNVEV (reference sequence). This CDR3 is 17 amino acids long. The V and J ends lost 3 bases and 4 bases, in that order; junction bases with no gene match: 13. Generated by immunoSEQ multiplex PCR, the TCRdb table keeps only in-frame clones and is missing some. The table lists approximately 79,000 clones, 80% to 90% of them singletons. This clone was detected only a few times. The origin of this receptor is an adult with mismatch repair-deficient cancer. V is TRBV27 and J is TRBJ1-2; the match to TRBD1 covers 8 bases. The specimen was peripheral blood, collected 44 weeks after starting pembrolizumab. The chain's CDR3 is CASSFLDRERRSYGYTF. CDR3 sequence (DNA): TGTGCCAGCAGTTTTTTGGACAGGGAACGTAGGAGCTATGGCTACACCTTC.